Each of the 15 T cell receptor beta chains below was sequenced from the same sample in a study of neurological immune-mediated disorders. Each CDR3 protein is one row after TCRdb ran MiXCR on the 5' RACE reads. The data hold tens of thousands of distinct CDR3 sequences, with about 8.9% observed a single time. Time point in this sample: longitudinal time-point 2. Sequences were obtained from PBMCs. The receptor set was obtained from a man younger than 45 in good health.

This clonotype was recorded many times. DNA of the CDR3: TGTGCCAGCAGCTTGGGACTAGCCCTCTCCTACGAGCAGTACTTC. This gives the protein CASSLGLALSYEQYF. The chain combines TRBV5-4 with TRBJ2-7; 7 bases align to TRBD2. V was pared by 0 bases and J by 0 bases, with 3 bases of the junction left unmatched. The germline CDR1 and CDR2 sequences are SGHNT and YYREEE (reference sequence). The CDR3 is 15 residues long.

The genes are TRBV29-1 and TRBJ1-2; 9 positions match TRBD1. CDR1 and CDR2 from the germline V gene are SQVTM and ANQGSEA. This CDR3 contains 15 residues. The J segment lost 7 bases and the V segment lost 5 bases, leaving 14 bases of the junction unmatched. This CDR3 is CSVTGTGRGNGGYTF. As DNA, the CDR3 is TGCAGCGTTACCGGGACAGGGAGGGGAAATGGTGGCTACACCTTC.

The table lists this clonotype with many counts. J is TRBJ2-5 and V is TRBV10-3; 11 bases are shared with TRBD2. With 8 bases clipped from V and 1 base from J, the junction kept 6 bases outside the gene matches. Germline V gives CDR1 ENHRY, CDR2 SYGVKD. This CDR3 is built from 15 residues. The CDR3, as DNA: TGTGCCATCGGAGGACTAGCGGGTCCCCAAGAGACCCAGTACTTC. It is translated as CAIGGLAGPQETQYF.

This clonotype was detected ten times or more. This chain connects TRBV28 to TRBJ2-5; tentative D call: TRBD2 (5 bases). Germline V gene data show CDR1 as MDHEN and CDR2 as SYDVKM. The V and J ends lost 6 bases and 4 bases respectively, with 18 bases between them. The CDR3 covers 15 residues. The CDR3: CASSPGIEVSETQYF. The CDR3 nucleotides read TGTGCCAGCAGCCCCGGGATAGAGGTTTCAGAGACCCAGTACTTC.

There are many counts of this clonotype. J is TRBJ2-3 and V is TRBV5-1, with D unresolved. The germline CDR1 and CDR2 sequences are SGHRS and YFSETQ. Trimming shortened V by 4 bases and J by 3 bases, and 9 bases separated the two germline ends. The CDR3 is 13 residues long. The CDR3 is CASSAVMTDTQYF. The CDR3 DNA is TGCGCCAGCAGCGCCGTCATGACAGATACGCAGTATTTT.

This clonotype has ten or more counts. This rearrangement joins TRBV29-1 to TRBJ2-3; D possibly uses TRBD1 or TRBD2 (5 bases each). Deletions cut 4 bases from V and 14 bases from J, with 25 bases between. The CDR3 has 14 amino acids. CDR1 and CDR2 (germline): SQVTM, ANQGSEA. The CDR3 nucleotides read TGCAGCGTTGTCGAGATTGGGGGACCCGAATCAGGGTATTTT. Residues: CSVVEIGGPESGYF.

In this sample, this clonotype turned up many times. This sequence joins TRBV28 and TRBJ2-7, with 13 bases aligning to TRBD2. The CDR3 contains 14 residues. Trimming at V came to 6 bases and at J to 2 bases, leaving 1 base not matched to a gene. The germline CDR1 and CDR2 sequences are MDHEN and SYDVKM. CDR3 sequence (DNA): TGTGCCAGCAGGGGACTAGCGGGGCCCTACGAGCAGTACTTC. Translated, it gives CASRGLAGPYEQYF.

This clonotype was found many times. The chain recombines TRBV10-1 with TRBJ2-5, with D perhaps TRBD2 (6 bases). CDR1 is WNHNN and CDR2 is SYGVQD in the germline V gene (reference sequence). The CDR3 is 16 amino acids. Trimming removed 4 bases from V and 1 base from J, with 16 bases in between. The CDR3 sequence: CASSGSPTGVQETQYF. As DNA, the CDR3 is TGCGCCAGCAGTGGTTCCCCGACGGGGGTCCAAGAGACCCAGTACTTC.

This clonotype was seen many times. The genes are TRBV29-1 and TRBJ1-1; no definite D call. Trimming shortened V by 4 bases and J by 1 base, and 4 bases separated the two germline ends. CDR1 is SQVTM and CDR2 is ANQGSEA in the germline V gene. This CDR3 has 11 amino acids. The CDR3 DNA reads TGCAGCGTTGGGGAGAACACTGAAGCTTTCTTT. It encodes CSVGENTEAFF.

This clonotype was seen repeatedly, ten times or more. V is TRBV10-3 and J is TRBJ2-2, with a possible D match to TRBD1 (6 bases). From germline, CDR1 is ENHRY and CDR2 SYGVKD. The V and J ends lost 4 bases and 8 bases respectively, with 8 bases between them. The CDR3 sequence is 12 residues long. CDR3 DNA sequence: TGTGCCATCAGTGTTGGGACAGGGGAGCTGTTTTTT. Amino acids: CAISVGTGELFF.

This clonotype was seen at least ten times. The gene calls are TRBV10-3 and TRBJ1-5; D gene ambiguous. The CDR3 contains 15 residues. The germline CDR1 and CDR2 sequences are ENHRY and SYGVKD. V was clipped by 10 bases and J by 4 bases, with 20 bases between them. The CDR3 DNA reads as TGTGCCACCCGGGGTATATCCCTAGAGAATCAGCCCCAGCATTTT. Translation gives CATRGISLENQPQHF.

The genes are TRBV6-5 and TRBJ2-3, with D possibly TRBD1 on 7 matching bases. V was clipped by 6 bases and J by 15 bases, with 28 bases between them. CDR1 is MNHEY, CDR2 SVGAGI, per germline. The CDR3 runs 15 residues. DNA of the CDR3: TGTGCCAGCAGGGAGGGACAGTTTAATTCAGATAAGCATTATTTT. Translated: CASREGQFNSDKHYF.

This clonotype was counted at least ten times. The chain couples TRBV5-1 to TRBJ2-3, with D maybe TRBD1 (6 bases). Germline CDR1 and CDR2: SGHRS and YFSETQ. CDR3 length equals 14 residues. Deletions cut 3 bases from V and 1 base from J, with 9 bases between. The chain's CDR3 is CASSYRQGTDTQYF. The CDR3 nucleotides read TGCGCCAGCAGCTATAGACAGGGCACAGATACGCAGTATTTT.

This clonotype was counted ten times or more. The CDR3 nucleotides are TGCGCCAGCAGCTTAGGACTAGCGAGCCAAGAGACCCAGTACTTC. Translated, it gives CASSLGLASQETQYF. V and J are TRBV5-1 and TRBJ2-5, with 9 bases that match TRBD2. J was trimmed by 1 base and V by 2 bases; bases with no gene match: 3. Germline V gives CDR1 SGHRS, CDR2 YFSETQ. The length of the CDR3 is 15 residues.

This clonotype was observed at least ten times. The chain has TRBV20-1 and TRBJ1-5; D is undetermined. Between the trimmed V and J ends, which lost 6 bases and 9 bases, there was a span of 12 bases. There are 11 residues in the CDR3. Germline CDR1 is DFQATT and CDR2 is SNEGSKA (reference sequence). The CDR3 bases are TGCAGTGCAAACGCCCCCGGGCCCCAGCATTTT. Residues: CSANAPGPQHF.